The source of this T cell receptor beta chain is a study of cytomegalovirus exposure and HLA in healthy donors. Notes on the study in general: It was 160 or so TCR beta chains that were listed as cytomegalovirus-associated.

The CDR3 runs 14 residues. CDR1 and CDR2 (germline): MNHEY, SMNVEV (reference sequence). The germline V and J ends were trimmed by 0 bases and 2 bases, with 7 bases remaining between them. In the case of this clone: As yet, its antigen is unknown.

PCR involved 60 Vbeta and 13 Jbeta primers. Assay used: immunoSEQ multiplex PCR; TCRdb lists only in-frame clones, some missing. The sample includes 150,000 or so clones, around 68% of them seen just once. Source material: PBMCs. This chain joins TRBV27 and TRBJ1-2; D unclear. The source is a girl under 18 in good health and CMV-seronegative. The CDR3 DNA is TGTGCCAGCAGTTTATCTTCCGGGAACTATGGCTACACCTTC. Its protein product is CASSLSSGNYGYTF.